This T cell receptor (beta chain) stems from a study of vaccination and CD4 T cells after COVID-19 (dated 2022 in TCRdb). For context, the study as a whole: Convalescent patients had a positive SARS-CoV-2 result on nasal swab PCR, and of these patients, several had mild disease and one had severe disease. Participants received two doses of either the Pfizer-BioNTech BNT162b2 vaccine (n=8) or the Moderna mRNA-1273 vaccine (n=2). The convalescent cohort included six males and four females, with two Hispanic individuals, seven Caucasians, two Asians and one multiracial person. Overlapping spike peptide pools from SARS-CoV-2 and from the common cold coronaviruses HCoV-NL63, HCoV-OC43 and HCoV-229E were used as culture stimuli. In control cultures, a CEFX viral epitope pool was used as positive control, an HIV-1 Nef peptide pool was used as negative control, or no peptide was added. The spike-specific CD4+ TCR repertoire was compared before and after mRNA vaccination in approximately 9 COVID-19 convalescent patients and several infection-naive healthy vaccine recipients. Post-COVID blood samples were collected from convalescent patients a median of around 96 days after diagnosis, with a range of roughly 35 to 180 days. Post-vaccine blood samples were obtained a median of approximately 70 days after the second vaccine dose, with a range of roughly 13 to 250 days. Summary of the overall study and its limitations: Although the median number of SARS-CoV-2-reactive clonotypes went up from around 20 after infection to 38 after vaccination, the increase was not significant. Of the vaccine-specific clones found in convalescent patients, nearly all (304 of 307) were mono-reactive for SARS-CoV-2 spike instead of being cross-reactive with common cold coronaviruses. The study included relatively few convalescent patients and did not analyze early timepoints after natural infection. Among convalescent patients, a median about 90% of the SARS-CoV-2-reactive clones seen after vaccination appeared only after vaccination, which suggests priming specific to the vaccine.

This clonotype was recorded once. Its antigen remains unidentified. No base quality information exists; no much larger clone differs at one position. A lone read gives weak evidence. CDR1 and CDR2 (DFQATT, SNEGSKA) derive from the germline V gene (reference sequence). The CDR3, from cysteine to phenylalanine, totals 16 residues. Left in the record is the CDR3 DNA by itself, 48 bases read in frame from the first base. V was cut back by 2 bases and J by 0 bases, leaving a gap of 11 bases between them. This specimen's treatment or condition label, per the study, means: approximately nine-day PBMC culture with coronavirus spike peptide pools or control peptides (ViraFEST assay). To expand antigen-specific T cells with peptide pools and then pick out the expanded clonotypes through TCR sequencing, the study relied on the ViraFEST assay. The convalescent patients' positive SARS-CoV-2 PCR tests fell between March and December 2020, which was before the Alpha, Beta and Delta variants emerged in the United States. Each well held approximately 2 million PBMCs cultured in IMDM containing roughly 5.5% human AB serum and roughly 10 IU/ml IL-2, with roughly 9.2 ug/ml peptide pools added. Half of the culture medium was replaced with fresh IL-2-containing medium on days 3 and 7. Once the cells had been in culture for 10 days, the EasySep CD4+ T cell isolation kit was used to isolate CD4+ T cells by negative selection. Ficoll-Paque Plus gradient centrifugation was used to isolate PBMCs from whole blood, and the isolated PBMCs were then either used fresh or cryopreserved at -140C. In general, triplicate wells were set up for every culture condition.

The library was built by means of PCR. TCR sequencing of DNA from cultured CD4+ T cells used the Oncomine TCR Beta short-read assay at the Johns Hopkins FTIC core. The QIAamp micro DNA kit was used to extract genomic DNA from the cultured CD4+ T cells. Oncomine TCR Beta libraries made from cultured CD4+ T cells were pooled using unique dual indexes and sequenced on an Illumina iSeq 100. From the authors' description of their analysis: Non-productive sequences were removed, and CDR3s not starting with C, not ending with F or W, or shorter than 7 amino acids were discarded. Antigen-specific clonotypes were identified with the MANAFEST web application by comparing peptide-stimulated wells with reference and other culture wells. For a clone to be called positive, the clone needed an FDR below 0.05, an odds ratio above 5, and a productive frequency above 0.1% in at least two of three replicate wells. A clonotype was classed as cross-reactive if the clonotype showed significant expansion both in SARS-CoV-2 spike wells and in at least one common cold coronavirus spike condition. Levenshtein distances (stringdist) and unrooted phylogenetic trees (ape) in R version 3.6.1 were used to assess CDR3 homology. The public reads were run again by TCRdb, first through fastp at Q25 and then through MiXCR, and only productive beta chains were kept. Each CDR3 protein gets just one entry, which takes the most common genes and DNA from the rows behind it. These V and J calls rely on TCRdb rather than the paper's analysis. The sample profile shows around 11,000 distinct CDR3 sequences; 77% of them were found once. The ten top clones hold approximately 20% of the sample.

The sequence was collected from a human donor who had recovered from COVID-19. Sequences were obtained from CD4+ T cells from blood, cultured in vitro. This sequence uses TRBV20-1 and TRBJ1-6; TRBD1 could be the D gene, as 5 bases match. The CDR3 has the sequence CSARSGGSSYNSPLHF. The DNA sequence is TGCAGTGCTAGATCTGGGGGGAGCTCCTATAATTCACCCCTCCACTTT.